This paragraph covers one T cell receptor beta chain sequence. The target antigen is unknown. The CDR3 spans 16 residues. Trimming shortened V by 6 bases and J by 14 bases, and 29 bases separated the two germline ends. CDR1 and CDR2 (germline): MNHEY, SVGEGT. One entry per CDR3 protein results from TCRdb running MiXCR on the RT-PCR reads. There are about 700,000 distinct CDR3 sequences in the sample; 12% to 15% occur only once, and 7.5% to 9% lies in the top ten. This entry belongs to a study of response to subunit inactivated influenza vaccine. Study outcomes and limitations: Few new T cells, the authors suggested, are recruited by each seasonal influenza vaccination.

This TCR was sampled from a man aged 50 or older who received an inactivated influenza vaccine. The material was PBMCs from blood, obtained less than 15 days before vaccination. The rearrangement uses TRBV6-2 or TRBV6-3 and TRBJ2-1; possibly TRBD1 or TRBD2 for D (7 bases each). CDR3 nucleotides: TGTGCCAGCAGCCGGGGGACAGTTGCCCCTAGCGGAGAGGAGTTCTTC. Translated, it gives CASSRGTVAPSGEEFF.